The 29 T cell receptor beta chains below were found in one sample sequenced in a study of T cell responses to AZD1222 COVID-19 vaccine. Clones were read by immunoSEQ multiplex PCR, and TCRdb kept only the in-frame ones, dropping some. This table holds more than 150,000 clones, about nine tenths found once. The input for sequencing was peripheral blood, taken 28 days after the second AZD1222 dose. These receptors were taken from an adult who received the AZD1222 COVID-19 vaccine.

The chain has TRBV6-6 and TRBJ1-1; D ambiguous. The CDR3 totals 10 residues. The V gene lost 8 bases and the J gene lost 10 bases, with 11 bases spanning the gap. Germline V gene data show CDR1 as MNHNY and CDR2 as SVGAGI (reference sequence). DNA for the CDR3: TGTGCCAGCGCCAGCCCCCCAGCTTTCTTT. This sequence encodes CASASPPAFF.

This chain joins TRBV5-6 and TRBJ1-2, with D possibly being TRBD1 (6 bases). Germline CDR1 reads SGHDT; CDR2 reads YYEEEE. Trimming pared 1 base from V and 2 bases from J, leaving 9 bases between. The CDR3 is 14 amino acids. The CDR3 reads CASSLSQGNYGYTF. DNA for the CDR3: TGTGCCAGCAGCTTGAGTCAGGGGAACTATGGCTACACCTTC.

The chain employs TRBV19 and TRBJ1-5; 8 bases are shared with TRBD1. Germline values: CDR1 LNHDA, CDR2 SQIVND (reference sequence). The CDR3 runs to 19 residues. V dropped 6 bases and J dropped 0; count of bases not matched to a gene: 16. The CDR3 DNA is TGTGCCAGTAGATCCCCACACAGGACAGGGCCCATTAGCAATCAGCCCCAGCATTTT. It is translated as CASRSPHRTGPISNQPQHF.

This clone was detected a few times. The CDR3 region has the DNA TGTGCCAGCAGTTACGGACAGAACACTGAAGCTTTCTTT. Translating gives CASSYGQNTEAFF. The V gene is TRBV6-2 or TRBV6-3, the J gene TRBJ1-1, with D possibly matching TRBD1 (5 bases). Trimming removed 2 bases at V and 1 base at J, with 5 bases between. CDR1 and CDR2 from the germline V gene are MNHEY and SVGEGT. This CDR3 has 13 residues.

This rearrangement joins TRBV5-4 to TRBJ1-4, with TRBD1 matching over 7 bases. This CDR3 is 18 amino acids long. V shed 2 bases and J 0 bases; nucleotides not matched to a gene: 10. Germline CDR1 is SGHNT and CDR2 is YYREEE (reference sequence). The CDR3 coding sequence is TGTGCCAGCAGCTTCCGACAGGGAATTCTTGCAACTAATGAAAAACTGTTTTTT. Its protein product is CASSFRQGILATNEKLFF.

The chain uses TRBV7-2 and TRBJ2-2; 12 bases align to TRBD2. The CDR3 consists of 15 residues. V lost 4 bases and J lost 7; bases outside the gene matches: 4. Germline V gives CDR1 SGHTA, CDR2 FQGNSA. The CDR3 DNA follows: TGTGCCAGCAGCTCATGGACTAGCGGGGTCGGGGAGCTGTTTTTT. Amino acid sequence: CASSSWTSGVGELFF.

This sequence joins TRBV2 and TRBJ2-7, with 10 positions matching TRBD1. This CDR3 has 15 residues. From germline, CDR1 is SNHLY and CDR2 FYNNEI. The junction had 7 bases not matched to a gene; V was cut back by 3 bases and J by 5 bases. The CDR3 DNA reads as TGTGCCAGCAGTGAGCACCGGGACAGGGGCCACGAGCAGTACTTC. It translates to CASSEHRDRGHEQYF.

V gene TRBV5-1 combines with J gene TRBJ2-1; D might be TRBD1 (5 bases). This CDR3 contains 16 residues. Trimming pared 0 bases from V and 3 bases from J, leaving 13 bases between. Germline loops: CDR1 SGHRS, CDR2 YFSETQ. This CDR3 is CASSLEVDSRYNEQFF. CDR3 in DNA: TGCGCCAGCAGCTTGGAGGTTGACAGTCGCTACAATGAGCAGTTCTTC. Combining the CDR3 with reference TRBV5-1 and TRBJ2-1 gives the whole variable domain KAGVTQTPRYLIKTRGQQVTLSCSPISGHRSVSWYQQTPGQGLQFLFEYFSETQRNKGNFPGRFSGRQFSNSRSEMNVSTLELGDSALYLCASSLEVDSRYNEQFFGPGTRLTVL.

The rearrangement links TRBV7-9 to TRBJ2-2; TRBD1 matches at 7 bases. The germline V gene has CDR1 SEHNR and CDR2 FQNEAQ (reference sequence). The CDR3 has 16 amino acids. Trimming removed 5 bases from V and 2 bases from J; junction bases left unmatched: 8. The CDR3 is CASSPVGTANTGELFF. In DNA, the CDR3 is TGTGCCAGCAGCCCAGTGGGGACAGCTAACACCGGGGAGCTGTTTTTT. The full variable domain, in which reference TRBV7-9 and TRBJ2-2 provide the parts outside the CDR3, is DTGVSQNPRHKITKRGQNVTFRCDPISEHNRLYWYRQTLGQGPEFLTYFQNEAQLEKSRLLSDRFSAERPKGSFSTLEIQRTEQGDSAMYLCASSPVGTANTGELFFGEGSRLTVL.

The CDR3: CASSPPSGRAREQFF. Here the CDR3 DNA reads TGTGCCAGCTCACCACCTAGCGGGAGGGCCCGGGAGCAGTTCTTC. The rearrangement uses TRBV18 and TRBJ2-1; TRBD2 agrees at 11 bases. The V gene's germline CDR1 is KGHSH and CDR2 LQKENI. The CDR3 is 15 residues long. The junction had 5 bases not matched to a gene; V was cut back by 0 bases and J by 10 bases.

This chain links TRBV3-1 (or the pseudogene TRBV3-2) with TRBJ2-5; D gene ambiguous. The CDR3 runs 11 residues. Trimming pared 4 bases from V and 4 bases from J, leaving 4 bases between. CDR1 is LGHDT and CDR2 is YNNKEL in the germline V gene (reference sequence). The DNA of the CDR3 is TGTGCCAGCAGCCTTAGAGAGACCCAGTACTTC. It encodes CASSLRETQYF.

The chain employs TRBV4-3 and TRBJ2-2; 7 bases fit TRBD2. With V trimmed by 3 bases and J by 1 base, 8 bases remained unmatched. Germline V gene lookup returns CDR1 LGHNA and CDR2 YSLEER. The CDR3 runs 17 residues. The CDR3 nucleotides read TGCGCCAGCAGCCAGTTTACGGGGGGACTGAACACCGGGGAGCTGTTTTTT. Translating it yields CASSQFTGGLNTGELFF.

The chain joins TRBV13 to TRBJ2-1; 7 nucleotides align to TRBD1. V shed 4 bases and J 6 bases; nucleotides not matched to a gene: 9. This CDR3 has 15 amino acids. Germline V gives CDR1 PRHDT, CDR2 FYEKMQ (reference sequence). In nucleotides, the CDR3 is TGTGCCAGCAGCTCCACAGGGGATTCTGGCAATGAGCAGTTCTTC. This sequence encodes CASSSTGDSGNEQFF.

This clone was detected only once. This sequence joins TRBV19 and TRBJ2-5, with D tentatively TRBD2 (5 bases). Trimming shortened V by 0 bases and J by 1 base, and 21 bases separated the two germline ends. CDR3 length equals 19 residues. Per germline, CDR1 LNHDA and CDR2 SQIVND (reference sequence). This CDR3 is CASSIDFGSGSSLQETQYF. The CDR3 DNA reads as TGTGCCAGTAGTATAGATTTTGGGTCTGGGAGCAGCCTCCAAGAGACCCAGTACTTC.

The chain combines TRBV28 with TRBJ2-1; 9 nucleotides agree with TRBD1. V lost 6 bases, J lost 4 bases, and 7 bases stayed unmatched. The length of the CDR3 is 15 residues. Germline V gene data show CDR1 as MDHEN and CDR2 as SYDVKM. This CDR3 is CASSETGGQYNEQFF. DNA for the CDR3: TGTGCCAGCAGCGAAACAGGGGGCCAATACAATGAGCAGTTCTTC.

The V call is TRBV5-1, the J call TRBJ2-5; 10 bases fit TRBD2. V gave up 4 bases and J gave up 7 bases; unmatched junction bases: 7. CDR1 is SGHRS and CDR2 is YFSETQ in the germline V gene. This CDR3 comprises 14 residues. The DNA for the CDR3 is TGCGCCAGCAGCGAACCGGGACTAGCGAGGACCCAGTACTTC. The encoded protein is CASSEPGLARTQYF.

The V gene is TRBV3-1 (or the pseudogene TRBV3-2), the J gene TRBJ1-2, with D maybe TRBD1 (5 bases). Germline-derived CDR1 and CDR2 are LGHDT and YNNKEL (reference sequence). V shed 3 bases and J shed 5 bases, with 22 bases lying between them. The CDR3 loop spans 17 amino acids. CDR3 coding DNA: TGTGCCAGCAGCCACGATGGGACCGCGACATTGGGTTATGGCTACACCTTC. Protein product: CASSHDGTATLGYGYTF.

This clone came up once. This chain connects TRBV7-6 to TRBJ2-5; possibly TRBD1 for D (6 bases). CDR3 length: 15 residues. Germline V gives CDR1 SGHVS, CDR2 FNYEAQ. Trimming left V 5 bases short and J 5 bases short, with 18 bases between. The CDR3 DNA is TGTGCCAGCAGCCCATACACAGGGTCGGTCGAGACCCAGTACTTC. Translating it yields CASSPYTGSVETQYF.

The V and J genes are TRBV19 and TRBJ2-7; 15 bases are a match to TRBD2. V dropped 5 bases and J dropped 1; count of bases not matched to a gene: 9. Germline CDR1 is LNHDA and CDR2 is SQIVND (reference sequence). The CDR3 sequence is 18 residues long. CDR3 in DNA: TGTGCCAGTAGTGCATCCGGGACTAGCGGGGGGAGTTCCTACGAGCAGTACTTC. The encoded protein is CASSASGTSGGSSYEQYF.

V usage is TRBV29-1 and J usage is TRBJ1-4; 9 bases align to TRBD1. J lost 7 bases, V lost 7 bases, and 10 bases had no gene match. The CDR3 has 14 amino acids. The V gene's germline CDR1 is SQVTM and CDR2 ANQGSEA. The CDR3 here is CSAATGTGSEKLFF. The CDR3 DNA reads TGCAGCGCAGCAACCGGGACAGGGAGTGAAAAACTGTTTTTT.

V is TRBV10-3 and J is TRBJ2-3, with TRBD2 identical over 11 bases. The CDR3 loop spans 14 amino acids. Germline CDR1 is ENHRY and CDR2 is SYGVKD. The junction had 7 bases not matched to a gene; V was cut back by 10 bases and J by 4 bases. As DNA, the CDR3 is TGTGCCAGCCAACTAGCGGGGGCCCCAGATACGCAGTATTTT. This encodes CASQLAGAPDTQYF.

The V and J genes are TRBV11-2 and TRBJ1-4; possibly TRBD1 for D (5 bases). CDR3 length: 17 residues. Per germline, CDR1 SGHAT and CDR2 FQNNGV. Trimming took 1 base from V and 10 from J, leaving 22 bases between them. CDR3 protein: CASSLVGPAQDRGKLFF. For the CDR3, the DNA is TGTGCCAGCAGCTTAGTTGGGCCAGCCCAAGATAGGGGAAAACTGTTTTTT. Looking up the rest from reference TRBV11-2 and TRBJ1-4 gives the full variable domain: EAGVAQSPRYKIIEKRQSVAFWCNPISGHATLYWYQQILGQGPKLLIQFQNNGVVDDSQLPKDRFSAERLKGVDSTLKIQPAKLEDSAVYLCASSLVGPAQDRGKLFFGSGTQLSVL.

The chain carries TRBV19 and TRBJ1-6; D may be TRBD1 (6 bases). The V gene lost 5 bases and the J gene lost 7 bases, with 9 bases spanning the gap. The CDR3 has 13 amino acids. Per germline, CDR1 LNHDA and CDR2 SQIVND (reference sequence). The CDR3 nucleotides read TGTGCCAGTAGTGAAACAGGGAATTCACCCCTCCACTTT. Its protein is CASSETGNSPLHF. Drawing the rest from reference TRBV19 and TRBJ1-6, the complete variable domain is DGGITQSPKYLFRKEGQNVTLSCEQNLNHDAMYWYRQDPGQGLRLIYYSQIVNDFQKGDIAEGYSVSREKKESFPLTVTSAQKNPTAFYLCASSETGNSPLHFGNGTRLTVT.

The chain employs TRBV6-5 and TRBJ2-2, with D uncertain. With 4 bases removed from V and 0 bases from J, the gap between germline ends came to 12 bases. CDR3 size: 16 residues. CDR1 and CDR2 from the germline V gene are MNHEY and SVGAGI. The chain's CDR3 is CASSLLAPSNTGELFF. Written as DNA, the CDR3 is TGTGCCAGCAGTTTGTTAGCCCCTTCGAACACCGGGGAGCTGTTTTTT.

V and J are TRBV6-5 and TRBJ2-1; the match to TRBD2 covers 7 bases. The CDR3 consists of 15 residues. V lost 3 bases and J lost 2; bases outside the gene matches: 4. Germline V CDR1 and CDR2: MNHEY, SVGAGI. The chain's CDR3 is CASSYSGGTYNEQFF. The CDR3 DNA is TGTGCCAGCAGTTATTCGGGGGGTACCTACAATGAGCAGTTCTTC.

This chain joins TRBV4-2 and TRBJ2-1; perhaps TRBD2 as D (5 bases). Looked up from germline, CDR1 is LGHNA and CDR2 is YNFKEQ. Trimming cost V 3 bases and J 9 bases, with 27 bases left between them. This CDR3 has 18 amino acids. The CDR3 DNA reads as TGTGCCAGCAGCCAGGCCGGCGGGTTCGATGCGGCCGGCGTTGAGCAGTTCTTC. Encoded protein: CASSQAGGFDAAGVEQFF.

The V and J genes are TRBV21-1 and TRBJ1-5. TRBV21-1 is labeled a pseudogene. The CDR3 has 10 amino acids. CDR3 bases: TGTGCCAGCAGGGACGGGACGGAGCATTTT. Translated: CASRDGTEHF.

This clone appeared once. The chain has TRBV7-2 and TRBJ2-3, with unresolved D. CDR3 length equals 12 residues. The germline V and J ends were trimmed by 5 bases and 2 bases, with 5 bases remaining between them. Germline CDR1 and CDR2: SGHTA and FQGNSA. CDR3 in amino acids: CASSPPTDTQYF. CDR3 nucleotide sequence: TGTGCCAGCAGCCCCCCCACAGATACGCAGTATTTT.

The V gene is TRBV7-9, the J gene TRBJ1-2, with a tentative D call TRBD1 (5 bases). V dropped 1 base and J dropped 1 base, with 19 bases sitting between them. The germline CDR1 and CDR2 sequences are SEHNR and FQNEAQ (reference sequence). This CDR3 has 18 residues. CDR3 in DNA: TGTGCCAGCAGCTTAGTTTCGGGGGTCCCCCTCATTAACTATGGCTACACCTTC. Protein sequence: CASSLVSGVPLINYGYTF.